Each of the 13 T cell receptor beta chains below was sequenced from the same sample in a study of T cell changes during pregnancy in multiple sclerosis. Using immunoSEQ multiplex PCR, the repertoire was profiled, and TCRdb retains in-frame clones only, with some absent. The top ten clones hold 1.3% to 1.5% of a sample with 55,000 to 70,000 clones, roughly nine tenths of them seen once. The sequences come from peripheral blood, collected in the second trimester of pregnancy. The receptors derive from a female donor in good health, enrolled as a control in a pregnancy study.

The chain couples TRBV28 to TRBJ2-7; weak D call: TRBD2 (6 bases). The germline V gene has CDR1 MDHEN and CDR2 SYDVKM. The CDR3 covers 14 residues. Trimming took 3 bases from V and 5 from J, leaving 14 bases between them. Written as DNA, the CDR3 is TGTGCCAGCAGTTTGACGGGAGAAGGGGACGAGCAGTACTTC. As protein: CASSLTGEGDEQYF.

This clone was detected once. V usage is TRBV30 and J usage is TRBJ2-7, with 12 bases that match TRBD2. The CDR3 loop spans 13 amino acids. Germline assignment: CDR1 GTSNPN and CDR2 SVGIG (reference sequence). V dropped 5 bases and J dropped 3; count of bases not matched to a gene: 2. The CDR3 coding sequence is TGTGCCTGGTCGACTAGCGGGAGCTACGAGCAGTACTTC. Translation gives CAWSTSGSYEQYF.

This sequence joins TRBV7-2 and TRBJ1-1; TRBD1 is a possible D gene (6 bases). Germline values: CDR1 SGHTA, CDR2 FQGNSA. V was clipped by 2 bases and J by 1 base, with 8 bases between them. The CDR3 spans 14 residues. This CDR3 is CASSLTTGNTEAFF. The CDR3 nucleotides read TGTGCCAGCAGCTTAACGACAGGGAACACTGAAGCTTTCTTT.

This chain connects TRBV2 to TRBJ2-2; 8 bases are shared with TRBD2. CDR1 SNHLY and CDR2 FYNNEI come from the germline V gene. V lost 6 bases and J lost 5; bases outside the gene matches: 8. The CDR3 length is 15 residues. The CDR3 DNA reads TGTGCCAGCAGAGCGGGAGTCGGGCGGACCGGGGAGCTGTTTTTT. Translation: CASRAGVGRTGELFF.

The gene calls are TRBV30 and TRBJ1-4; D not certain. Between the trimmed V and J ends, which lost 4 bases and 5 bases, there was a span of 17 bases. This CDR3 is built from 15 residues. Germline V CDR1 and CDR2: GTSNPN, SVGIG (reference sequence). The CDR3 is CAWKGGGLNNEKLFF. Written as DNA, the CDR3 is TGTGCCTGGAAAGGTGGAGGGCTAAACAATGAAAAACTGTTTTTT.

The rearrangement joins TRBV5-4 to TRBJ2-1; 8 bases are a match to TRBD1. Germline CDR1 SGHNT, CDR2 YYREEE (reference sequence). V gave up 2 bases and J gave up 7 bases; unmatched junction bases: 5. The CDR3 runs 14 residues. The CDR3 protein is CASSFRTGHNEQFF. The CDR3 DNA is TGTGCCAGCAGCTTCCGGACAGGGCATAATGAGCAGTTCTTC. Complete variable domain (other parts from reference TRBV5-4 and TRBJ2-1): ETGVTQSPTHLIKTRGQQVTLRCSSQSGHNTVSWYQQALGQGPQFIFQYYREEENGRGNFPPRFSGLQFPNYSSELNVNALELDDSALYLCASSFRTGHNEQFFGPGTRLTVL.

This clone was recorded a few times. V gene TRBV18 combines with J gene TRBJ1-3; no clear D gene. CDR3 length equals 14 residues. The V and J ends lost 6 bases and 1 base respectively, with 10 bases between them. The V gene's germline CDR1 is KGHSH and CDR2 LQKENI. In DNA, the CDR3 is TGTGCCAGCTCTCCCCCCGGGTCTGGAAACACCATATATTTT. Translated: CASSPPGSGNTIYF.

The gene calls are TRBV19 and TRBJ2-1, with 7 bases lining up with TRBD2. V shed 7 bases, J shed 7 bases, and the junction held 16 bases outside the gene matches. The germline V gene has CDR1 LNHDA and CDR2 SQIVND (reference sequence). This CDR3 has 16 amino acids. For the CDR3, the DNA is TGTGCCAGTAACCGAGGGTGGCTAGAAGCGGGGAATGAGCAGTTCTTC. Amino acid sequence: CASNRGWLEAGNEQFF.

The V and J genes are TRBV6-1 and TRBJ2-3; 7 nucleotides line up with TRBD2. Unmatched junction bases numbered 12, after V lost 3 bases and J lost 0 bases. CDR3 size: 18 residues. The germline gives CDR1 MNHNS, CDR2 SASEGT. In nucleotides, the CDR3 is TGTGCCAGCAGTGAGGGGGGGGTCTTATTAACTAGCACAGATACGCAGTATTTT. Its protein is CASSEGGVLLTSTDTQYF.

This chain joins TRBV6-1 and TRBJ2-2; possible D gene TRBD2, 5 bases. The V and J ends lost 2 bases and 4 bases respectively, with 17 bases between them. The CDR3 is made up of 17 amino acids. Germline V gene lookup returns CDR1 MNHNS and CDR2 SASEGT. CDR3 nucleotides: TGTGCCAGCAGTGAACGGGAACAGTTCCTTTTCACCGGGGAGCTGTTTTTT. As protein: CASSEREQFLFTGELFF.

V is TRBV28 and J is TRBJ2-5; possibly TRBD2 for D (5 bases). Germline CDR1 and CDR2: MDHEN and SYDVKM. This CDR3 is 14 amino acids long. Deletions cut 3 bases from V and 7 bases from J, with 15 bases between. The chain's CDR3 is CASSFLPVRGTQYF. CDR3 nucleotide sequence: TGTGCCAGCAGTTTTCTCCCGGTTCGGGGGACCCAGTACTTC.

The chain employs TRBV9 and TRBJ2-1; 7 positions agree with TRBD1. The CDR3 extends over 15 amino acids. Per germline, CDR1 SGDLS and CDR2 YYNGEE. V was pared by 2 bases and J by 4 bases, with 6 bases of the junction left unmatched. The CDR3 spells CASSVEPGQYNEQFF. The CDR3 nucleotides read TGTGCCAGCAGCGTCGAACCGGGACAGTACAATGAGCAGTTCTTC.

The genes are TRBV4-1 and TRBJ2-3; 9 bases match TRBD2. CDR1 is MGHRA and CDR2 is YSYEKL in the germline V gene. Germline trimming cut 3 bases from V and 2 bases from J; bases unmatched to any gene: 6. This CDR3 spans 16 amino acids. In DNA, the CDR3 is TGCGCCAGCAGCCAGCCGACTAGCGGTTCCACAGATACGCAGTATTTT. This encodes CASSQPTSGSTDTQYF.